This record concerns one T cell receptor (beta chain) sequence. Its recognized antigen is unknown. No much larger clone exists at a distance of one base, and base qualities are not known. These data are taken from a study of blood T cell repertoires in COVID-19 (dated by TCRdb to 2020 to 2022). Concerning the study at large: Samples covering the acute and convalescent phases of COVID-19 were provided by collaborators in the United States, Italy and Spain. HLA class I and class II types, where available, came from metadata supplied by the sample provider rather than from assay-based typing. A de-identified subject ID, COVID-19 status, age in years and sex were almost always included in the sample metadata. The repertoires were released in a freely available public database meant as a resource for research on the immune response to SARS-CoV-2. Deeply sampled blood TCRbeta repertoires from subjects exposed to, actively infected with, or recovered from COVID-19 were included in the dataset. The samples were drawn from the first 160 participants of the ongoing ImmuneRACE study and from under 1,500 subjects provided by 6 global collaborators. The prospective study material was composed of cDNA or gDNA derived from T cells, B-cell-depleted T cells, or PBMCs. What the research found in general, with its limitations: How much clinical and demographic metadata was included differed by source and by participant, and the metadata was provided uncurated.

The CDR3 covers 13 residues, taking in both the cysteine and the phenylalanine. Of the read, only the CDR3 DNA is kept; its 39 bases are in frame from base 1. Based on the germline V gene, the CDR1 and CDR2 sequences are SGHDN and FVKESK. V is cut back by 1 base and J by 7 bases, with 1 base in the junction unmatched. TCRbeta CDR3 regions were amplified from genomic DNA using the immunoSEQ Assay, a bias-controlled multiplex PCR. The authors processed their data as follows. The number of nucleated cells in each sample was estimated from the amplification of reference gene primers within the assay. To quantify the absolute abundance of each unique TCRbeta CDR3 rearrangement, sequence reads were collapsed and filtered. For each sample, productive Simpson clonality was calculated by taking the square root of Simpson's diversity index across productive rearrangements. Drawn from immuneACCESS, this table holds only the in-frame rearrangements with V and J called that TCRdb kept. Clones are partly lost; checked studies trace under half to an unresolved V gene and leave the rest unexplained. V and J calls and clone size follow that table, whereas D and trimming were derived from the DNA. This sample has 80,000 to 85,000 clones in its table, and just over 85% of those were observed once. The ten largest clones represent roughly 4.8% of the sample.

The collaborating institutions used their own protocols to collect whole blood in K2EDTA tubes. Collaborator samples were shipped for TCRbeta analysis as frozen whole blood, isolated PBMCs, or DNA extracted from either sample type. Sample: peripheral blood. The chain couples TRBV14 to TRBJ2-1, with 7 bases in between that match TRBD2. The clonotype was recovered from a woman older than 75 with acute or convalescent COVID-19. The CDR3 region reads CASSQGGGNEQFF. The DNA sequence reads TGTGCCAGCAGCCAAGGGGGGGGAAATGAGCAGTTCTTC.